This T cell receptor beta chain was found in a study of T cell changes during pregnancy in multiple sclerosis (dated by TCRdb to the late 2010s). Background on the whole study: Changes in the T cell repertoire over the course of pregnancy were examined in this study in women with multiple sclerosis.

The protocol used for the library was the immunoSEQ multiplex PCR assay. Entries here come from immuneACCESS through TCRdb and include only in-frame sequences with V and J called. Some clones fail to appear in such tables; in the studies checked, an unresolved V gene covers under half of the shortfall, and the cause of the remainder is unknown. Present in this sample are 40,000 to 60,000 clones, less than 95% of which were seen just once. The ten top clones hold approximately 0.31% of the sample. V loses 3 bases of germline sequence and J loses 3 bases, and the interval between the two ends is 13 bases. The CDR3, cysteine through phenylalanine, is 15 amino acids long. Only CDR3 DNA remains: 45 bases, in frame from the first base. CDR1 is given as MGHDK and CDR2 as SYGVNS, both from the germline V gene. Remarks on this clone: The clone's antigen remains unknown. Base-call qualities are not available, and no considerably larger clone is one nucleotide away.

Source: CD4+ T cells from peripheral blood mononuclear cells, taken in the third trimester of pregnancy. The TCR sequence derives from a female donor with multiple sclerosis, enrolled in a pregnancy study. The rearrangement joined TRBV25-1 to TRBJ2-3; TRBD2 is a possible D gene, resting on 7 matching bases. CDR3 region: CASSDGGHRTDTQYF. The sequence in DNA is TGTGCCAGCAGTGACGGGGGGCATAGGACAGATACGCAGTATTTT. The CDR3 plus the reference TRBV25-1 and TRBJ2-3 genes for the other parts give the full variable domain: EADIYQTPRYLVIGTGKKITLECSQTMGHDKMYWYQQDPGMELHLIHYSYGVNSTEKGDLSSESTVSRIRTEHFPLTLESARPSHTSQYLCASSDGGHRTDTQYFGPGTRLTVL.